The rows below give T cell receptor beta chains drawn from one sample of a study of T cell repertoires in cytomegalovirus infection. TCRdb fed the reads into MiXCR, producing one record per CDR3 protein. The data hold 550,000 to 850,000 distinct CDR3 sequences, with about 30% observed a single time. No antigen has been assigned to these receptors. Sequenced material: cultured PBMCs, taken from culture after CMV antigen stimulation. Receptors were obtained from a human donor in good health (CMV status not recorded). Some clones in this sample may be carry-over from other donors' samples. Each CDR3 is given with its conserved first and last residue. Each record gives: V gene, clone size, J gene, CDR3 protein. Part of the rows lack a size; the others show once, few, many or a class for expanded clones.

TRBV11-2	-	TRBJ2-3	CASSSRTYTDTQYF
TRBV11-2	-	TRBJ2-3	CASSLDVLAGSTDTQYF
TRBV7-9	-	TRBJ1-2	CASSLGEFRGHTF
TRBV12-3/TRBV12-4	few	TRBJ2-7	CASSLTGTPLEQYF
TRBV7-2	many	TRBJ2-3	CASSSGLAGGTAETQYF
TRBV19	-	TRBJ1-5	CASRYQGGNQPQHF
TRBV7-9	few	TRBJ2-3	CAYERDGSTDTQYF
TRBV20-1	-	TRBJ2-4	CSARPRGLAKNIQYF
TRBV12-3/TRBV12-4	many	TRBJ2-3	CASTTGVGTDTQYF
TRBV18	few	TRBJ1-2	CASSPSTSNYGYTF
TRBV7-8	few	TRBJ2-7	CASSLSPDPQADEQYF
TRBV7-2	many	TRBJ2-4	CASSLAVGTPRHF
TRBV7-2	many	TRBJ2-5	CASSLMVSSGVYQETQYF
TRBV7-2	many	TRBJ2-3	CASSFYAGALGTDTQYF
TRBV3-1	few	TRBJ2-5	CASSPEWAGKRIGKDTQYF
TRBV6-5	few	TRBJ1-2	CASSSGLLAGYGYTF
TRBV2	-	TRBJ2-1	CASNIAGRVDEQFF
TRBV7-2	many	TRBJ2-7	CASSLRDILAFEQYF
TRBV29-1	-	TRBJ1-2	CSVDKAIGGNFDGYTF
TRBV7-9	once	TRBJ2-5	CASSLVGARETQYF
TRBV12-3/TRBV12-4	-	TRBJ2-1	CASSLAQRRGGGSEQFF
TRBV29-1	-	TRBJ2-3	CSGGRGQEDTQYF
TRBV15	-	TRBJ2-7	CATSRDDGSYEQYF
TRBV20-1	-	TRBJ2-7	CSARVGQGAVYEQYF